This T cell receptor (beta chain) was captured in a study of T cell repertoires in cytomegalovirus infection (dated by TCRdb to the late 2010s). For context, the study as a whole: Recently identified HLA-C-restricted CMV epitopes, whose presentation resists viral immunomodulation, were targeted by peptide stimulations together with well-studied HLA-B-restricted epitopes. Because public TCR beta signatures pointed to carriage of CMV infection together with the matching HLA type, the HLA type of each donor mattered for the analysis. What the work shows at the level of the full study, not this receptor alone: Cumulative frequency of public TCR beta family members discriminated carriers of CMV infection plus the relevant HLA type in this cohort and an independent approximately 350-donor cohort. The ex vivo response was dominated by HLA-C-restricted CMV-specific TCR beta clonotypes, which also provided the single most frequent clonotype in two of eight donors.

The instrument given in TCRdb is Illumina HiSeq 1500. TCRdb handled the public reads itself, with Q25 trimming in fastp and clone calling in MiXCR, and kept productive beta chains. Each entry is one CDR3 protein sequence, shown with its most common DNA and genes. In all, the sample holds about 830,000 distinct CDR3 sequences, and over 25% of those were seen once. The ten biggest clones cover under 15% of the sample. This clonotype appeared a few times. What antigen it recognizes has not been identified. Per-base qualities were not stored, and no clone one base away is much larger. The germline V gene gives CDR1 as MNHEY and CDR2 as SVGEGT. Trimming at the junction amounts to 9 bases on V and 6 bases on J, and the germline ends lie 21 bases apart. The CDR3 goes from the cysteine to the phenylalanine over 15 residues. Just the 45-base CDR3 DNA is kept, in frame starting at base 1. This specimen's treatment or condition label, per the study, means: in vitro stimulation with specific CMV peptide epitopes to enrich CMV-specific T cells.

The sequencing used cultured CD8+ T cells from PBMCs, collected from culture after CMV antigen stimulation. The TCR sequence derives from a human donor in good health (CMV status not recorded). Some clones in this sample may be carry-over from other donors' samples. The chain is assembled from TRBV6-2 or TRBV6-3 and TRBJ1-5; the D gene is perhaps TRBD1, from 5 matching bases. The bases are TGTGCCAGTAGTGAAGGGGAAGGTAGGGGTCAGCCCCAGCATTTT. Its protein product is CASSEGEGRGQPQHF.